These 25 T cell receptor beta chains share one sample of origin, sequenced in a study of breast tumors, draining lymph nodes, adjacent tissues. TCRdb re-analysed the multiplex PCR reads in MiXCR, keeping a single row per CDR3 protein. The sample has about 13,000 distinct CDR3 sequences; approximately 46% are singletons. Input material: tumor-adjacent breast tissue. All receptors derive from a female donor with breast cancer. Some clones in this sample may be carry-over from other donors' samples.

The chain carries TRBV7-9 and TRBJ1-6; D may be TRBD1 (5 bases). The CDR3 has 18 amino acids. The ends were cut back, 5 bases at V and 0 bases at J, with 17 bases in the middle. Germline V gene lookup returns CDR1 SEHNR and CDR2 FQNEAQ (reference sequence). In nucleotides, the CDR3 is TGTGCCAGCAGCCTTACGACTAGCGGGGGCTCCTATAATTCACCCCTCCACTTT. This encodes CASSLTTSGGSYNSPLHF. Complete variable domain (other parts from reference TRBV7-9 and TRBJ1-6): DTGVSQNPRHKITKRGQNVTFRCDPISEHNRLYWYRQTLGQGPEFLTYFQNEAQLEKSRLLSDRFSAERPKGSFSTLEIQRTEQGDSAMYLCASSLTTSGGSYNSPLHFGNGTRLTVT.

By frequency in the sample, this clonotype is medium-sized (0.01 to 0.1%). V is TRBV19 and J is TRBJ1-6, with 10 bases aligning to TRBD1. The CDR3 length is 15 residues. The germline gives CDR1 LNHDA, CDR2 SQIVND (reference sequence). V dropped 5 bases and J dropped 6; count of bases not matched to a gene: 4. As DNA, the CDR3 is TGTGCCAGTAGTCCGACAGGGGGCTTTAATTCACCCCTCCACTTT. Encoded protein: CASSPTGGFNSPLHF.

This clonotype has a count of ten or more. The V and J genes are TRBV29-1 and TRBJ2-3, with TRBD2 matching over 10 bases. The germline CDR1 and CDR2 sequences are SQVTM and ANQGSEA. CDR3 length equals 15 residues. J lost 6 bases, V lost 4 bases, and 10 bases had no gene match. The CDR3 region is CSVGPSGRAGDTQYF. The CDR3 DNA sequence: TGCAGCGTTGGCCCGAGCGGGAGGGCAGGGGATACGCAGTATTTT.

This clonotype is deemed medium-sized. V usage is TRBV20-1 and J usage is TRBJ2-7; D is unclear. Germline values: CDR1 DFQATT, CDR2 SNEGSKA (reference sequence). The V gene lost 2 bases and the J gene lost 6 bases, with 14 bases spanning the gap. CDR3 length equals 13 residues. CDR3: CSARSPSIGEQYF. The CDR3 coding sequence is TGCAGTGCTAGAAGTCCCAGCATTGGCGAGCAGTACTTC.

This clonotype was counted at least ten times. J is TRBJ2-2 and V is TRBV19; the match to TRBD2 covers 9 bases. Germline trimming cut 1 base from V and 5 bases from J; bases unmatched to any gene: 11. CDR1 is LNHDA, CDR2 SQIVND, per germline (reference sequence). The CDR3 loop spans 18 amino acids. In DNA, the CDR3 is TGTGCCAGTAGTATAGCCACCTTTAGCGGGAGTAAGACCGGGGAGCTGTTTTTT. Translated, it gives CASSIATFSGSKTGELFF.

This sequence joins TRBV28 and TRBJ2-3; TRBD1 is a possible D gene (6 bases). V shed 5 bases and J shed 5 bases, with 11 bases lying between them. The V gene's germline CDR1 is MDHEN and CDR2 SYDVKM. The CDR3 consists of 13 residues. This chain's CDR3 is CASSKDRLDTQYF. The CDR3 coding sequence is TGTGCCAGCAGTAAAGACAGGCTAGATACGCAGTATTTT.

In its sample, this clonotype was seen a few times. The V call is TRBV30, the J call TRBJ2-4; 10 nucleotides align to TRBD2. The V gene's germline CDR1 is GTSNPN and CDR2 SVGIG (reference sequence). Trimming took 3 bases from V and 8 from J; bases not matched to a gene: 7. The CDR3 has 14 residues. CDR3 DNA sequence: TGTGCCTGGAGCCCTAGCGGGAGTGCGGACATTCAGTACTTC. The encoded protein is CAWSPSGSADIQYF.

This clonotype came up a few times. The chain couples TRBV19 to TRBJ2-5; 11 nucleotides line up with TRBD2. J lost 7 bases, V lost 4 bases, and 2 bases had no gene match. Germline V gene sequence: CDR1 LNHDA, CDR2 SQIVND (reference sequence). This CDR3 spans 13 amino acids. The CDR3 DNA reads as TGTGCCAGTAGTACCGGGACTAGCGGGACCCAGTACTTC. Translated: CASSTGTSGTQYF. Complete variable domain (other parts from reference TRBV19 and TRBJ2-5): DGGITQSPKYLFRKEGQNVTLSCEQNLNHDAMYWYRQDPGQGLRLIYYSQIVNDFQKGDIAEGYSVSREKKESFPLTVTSAQKNPTAFYLCASSTGTSGTQYFGPGTRLLVL.

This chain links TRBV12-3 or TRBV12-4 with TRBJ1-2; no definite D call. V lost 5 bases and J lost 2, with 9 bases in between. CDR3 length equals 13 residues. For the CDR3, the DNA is TGTGCCAGCAGTATAGGGATCAACTATGGCTACACCTTC. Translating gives CASSIGINYGYTF.

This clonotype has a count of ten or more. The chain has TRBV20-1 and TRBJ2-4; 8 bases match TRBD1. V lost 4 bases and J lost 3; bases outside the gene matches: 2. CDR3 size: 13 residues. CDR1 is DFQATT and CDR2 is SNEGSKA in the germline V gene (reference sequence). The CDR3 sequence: CSATGQGKNIQYF. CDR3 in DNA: TGCAGTGCTACCGGACAGGGCAAAAACATTCAGTACTTC.

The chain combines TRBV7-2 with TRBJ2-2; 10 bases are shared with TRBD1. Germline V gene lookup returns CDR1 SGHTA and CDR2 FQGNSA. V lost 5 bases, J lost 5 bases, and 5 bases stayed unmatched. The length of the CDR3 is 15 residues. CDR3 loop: CASSPGQGGTGELFF. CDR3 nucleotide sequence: TGTGCCAGCAGCCCAGGACAGGGGGGGACCGGGGAGCTGTTTTTT.

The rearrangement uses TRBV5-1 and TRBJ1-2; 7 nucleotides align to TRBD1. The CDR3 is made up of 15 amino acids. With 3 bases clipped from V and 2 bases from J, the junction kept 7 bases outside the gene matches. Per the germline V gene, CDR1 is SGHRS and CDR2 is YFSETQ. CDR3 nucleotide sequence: TGCGCCAGCAGCTCATTCGGACAGGAGAACTATGGCTACACCTTC. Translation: CASSSFGQENYGYTF. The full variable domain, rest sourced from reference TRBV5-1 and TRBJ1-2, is KAGVTQTPRYLIKTRGQQVTLSCSPISGHRSVSWYQQTPGQGLQFLFEYFSETQRNKGNFPGRFSGRQFSNSRSEMNVSTLELGDSALYLCASSSFGQENYGYTFGSGTRLTVV.

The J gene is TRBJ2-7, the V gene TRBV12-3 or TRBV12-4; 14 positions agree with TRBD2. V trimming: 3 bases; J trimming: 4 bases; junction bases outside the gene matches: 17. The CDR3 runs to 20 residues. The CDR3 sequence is CASSFRGLPGLAGAVYEQYF. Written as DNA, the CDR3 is TGTGCCAGCAGTTTTCGGGGGTTACCGGGACTAGCGGGAGCGGTTTACGAGCAGTACTTC.

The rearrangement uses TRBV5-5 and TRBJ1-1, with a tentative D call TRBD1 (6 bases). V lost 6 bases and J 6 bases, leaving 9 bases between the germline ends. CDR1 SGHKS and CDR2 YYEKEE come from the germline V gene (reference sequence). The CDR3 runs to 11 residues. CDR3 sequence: CASTQGSEAFF. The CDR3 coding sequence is TGTGCCAGCACCCAGGGGTCTGAAGCTTTCTTT.

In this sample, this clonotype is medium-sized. The CDR3 loop reads CASSGWTGGGYTF. Here the CDR3 DNA reads TGTGCCAGCAGCGGGTGGACTGGGGGAGGCTACACCTTC. The chain joins TRBV7-9 to TRBJ1-2; D perhaps matches TRBD1 (5 bases). Germline CDR1 and CDR2: SEHNR and FQNEAQ (reference sequence). Trimming took 5 bases from V and 8 from J, leaving 15 bases between them. The CDR3 has 13 amino acids.

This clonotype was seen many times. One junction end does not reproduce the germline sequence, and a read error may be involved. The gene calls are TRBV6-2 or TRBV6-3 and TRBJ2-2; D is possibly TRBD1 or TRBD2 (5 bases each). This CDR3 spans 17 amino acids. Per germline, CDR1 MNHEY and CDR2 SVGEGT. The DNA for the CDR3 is TGTGCCAGCAGTCACTCGTTGGGGGAAACGAACACCGGGGAGCTGTTTTTT. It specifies CASSHSLGETNTGELFF.

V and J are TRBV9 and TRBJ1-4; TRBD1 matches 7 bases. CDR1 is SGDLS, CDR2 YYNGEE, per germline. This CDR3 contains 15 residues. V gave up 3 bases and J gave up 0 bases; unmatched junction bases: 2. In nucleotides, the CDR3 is TGTGCCAGCAGCGAGGGGGCAGCAACTAATGAAAAACTGTTTTTT. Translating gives CASSEGAATNEKLFF.

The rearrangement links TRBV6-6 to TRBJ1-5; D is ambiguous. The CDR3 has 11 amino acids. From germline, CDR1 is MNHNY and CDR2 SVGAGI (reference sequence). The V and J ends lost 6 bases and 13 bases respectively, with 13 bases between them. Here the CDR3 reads CASSPRGVQHF. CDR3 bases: TGTGCCAGCAGCCCCCGGGGAGTTCAGCATTTT.

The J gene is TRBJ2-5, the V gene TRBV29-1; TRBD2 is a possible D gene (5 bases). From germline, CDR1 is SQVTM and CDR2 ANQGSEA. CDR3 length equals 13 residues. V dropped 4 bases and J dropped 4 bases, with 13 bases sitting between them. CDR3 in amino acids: CSVGPTSGETQYF. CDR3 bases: TGCAGCGTTGGCCCTACTAGTGGAGAGACCCAGTACTTC.

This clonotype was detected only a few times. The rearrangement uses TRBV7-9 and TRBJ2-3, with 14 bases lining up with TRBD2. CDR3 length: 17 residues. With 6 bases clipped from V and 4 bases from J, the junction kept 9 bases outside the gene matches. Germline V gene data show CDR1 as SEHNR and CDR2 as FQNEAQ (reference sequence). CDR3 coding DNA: TGTGCCAGCAGTCCAGGCCGACTAGCGGGAGGGCCAGATACGCAGTATTTT. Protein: CASSPGRLAGGPDTQYF. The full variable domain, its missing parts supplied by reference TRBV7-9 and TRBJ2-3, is DTGVSQNPRHKITKRGQNVTFRCDPISEHNRLYWYRQTLGQGPEFLTYFQNEAQLEKSRLLSDRFSAERPKGSFSTLEIQRTEQGDSAMYLCASSPGRLAGGPDTQYFGPGTRLTVL.

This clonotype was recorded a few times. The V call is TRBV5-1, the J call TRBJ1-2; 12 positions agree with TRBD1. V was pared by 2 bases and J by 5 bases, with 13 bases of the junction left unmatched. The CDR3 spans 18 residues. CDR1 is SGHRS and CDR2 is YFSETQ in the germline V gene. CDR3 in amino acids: CASSLGTGGSPLLYGYTF. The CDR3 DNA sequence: TGCGCCAGCAGCTTAGGGACAGGGGGCAGTCCGCTCCTATATGGCTACACCTTC.

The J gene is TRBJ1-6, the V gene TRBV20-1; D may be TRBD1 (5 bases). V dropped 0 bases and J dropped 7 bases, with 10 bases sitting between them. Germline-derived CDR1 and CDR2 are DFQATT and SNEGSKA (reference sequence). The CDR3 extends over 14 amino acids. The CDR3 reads CSARDRERNSPLHF. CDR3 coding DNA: TGCAGTGCTAGAGACAGGGAGAGAAATTCACCCCTCCACTTT.

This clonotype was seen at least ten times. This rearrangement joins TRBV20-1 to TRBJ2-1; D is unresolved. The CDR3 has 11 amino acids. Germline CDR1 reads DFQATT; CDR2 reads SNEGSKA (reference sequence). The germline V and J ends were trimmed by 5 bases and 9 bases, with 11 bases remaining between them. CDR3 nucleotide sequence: TGCAGTGCTCTTAGTGGGCCTGAGCAGTTCTTC. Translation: CSALSGPEQFF.

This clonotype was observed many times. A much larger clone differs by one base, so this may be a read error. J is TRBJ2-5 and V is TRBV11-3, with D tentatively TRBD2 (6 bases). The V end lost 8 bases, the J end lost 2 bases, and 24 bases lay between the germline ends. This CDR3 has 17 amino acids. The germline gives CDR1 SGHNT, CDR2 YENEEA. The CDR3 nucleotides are TGTGCCAGCTGGGGAGGTCGGACTACCGGGGAACAAGAGACCCAGTACTTC. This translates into CASWGGRTTGEQETQYF.

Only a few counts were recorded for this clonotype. CDR3 residues: CASSPTGYEQYF. The DNA of the CDR3 is TGTGCCAGCAGCCCGACAGGCTACGAGCAGTACTTC. The V call is TRBV9, the J call TRBJ2-7, with D tentatively TRBD1 (6 bases). The V gene lost 4 bases and the J gene lost 3 bases, with 8 bases spanning the gap. The germline V gene encodes CDR1 SGDLS and CDR2 YYNGEE. There are 12 residues in the CDR3.